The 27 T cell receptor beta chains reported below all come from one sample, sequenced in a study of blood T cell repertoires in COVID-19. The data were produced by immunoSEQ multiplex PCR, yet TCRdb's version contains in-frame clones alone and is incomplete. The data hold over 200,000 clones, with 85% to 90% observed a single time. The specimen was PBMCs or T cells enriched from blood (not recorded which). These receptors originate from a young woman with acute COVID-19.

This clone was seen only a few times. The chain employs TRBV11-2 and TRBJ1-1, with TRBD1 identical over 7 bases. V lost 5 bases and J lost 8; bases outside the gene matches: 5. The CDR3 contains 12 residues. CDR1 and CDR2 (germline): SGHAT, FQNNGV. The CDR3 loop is CASSSTGVEAFF. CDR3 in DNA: TGTGCCAGCAGCAGTACAGGGGTGGAAGCTTTCTTT.

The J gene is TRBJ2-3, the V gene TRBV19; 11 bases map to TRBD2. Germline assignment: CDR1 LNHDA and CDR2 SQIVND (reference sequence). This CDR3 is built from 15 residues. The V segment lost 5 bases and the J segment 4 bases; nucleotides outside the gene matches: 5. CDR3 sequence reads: CASSSGTSGADTQYF. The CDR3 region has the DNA TGTGCCAGTAGTTCCGGGACTAGCGGCGCAGATACGCAGTATTTT.

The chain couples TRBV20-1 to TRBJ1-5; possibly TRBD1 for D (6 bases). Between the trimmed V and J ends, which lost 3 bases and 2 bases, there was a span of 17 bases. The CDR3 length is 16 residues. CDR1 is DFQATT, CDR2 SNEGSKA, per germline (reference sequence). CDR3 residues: CSASPSGGGGNQPQHF. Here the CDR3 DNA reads TGCAGTGCTAGTCCGTCGGGAGGGGGAGGCAATCAGCCCCAGCATTTT.

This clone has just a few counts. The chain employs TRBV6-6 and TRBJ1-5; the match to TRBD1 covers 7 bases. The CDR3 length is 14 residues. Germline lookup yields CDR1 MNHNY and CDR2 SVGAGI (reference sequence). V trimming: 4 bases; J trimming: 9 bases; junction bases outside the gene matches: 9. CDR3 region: CASSSNRGGGPQHF. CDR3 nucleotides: TGTGCCAGCAGTTCTAACAGGGGTGGGGGGCCCCAGCATTTT.

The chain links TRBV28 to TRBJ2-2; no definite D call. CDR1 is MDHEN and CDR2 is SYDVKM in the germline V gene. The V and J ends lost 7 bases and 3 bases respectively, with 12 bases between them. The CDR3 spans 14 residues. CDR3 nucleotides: TGTGCCAGCACCCTGAACCGGGACACCGGGGAGCTGTTTTTT. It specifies CASTLNRDTGELFF.

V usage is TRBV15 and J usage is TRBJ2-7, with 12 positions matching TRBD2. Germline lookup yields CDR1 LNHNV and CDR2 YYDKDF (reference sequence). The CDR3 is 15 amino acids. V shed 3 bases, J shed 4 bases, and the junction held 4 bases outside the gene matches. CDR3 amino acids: CATSSRTSGAYEQYF. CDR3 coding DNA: TGTGCCACCAGCAGCAGGACTAGCGGGGCTTACGAGCAGTACTTC. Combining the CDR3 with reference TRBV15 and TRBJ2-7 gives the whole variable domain DAMVIQNPRYQVTQFGKPVTLSCSQTLNHNVMYWYQQKSSQAPKLLFHYYDKDFNNEADTPDNFQSRRPNTSFCFLDIRSPGLGDTAMYLCATSSRTSGAYEQYFGPGTRLTVT.

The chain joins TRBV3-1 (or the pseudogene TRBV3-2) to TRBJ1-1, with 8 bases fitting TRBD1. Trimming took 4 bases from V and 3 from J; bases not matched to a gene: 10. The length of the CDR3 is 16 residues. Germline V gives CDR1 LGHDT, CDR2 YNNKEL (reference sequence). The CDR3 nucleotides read TGTGCCAGCAGCCCACGGACAGGGCGGTGGGACACTGAAGCTTTCTTT. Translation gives CASSPRTGRWDTEAFF.

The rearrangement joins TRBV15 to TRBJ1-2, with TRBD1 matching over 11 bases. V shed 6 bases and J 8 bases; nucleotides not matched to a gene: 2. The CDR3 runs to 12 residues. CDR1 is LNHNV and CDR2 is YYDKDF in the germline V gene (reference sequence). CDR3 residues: CATRGQGGGYTF. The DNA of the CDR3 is TGTGCCACCAGGGGACAGGGGGGCGGCTACACCTTC.

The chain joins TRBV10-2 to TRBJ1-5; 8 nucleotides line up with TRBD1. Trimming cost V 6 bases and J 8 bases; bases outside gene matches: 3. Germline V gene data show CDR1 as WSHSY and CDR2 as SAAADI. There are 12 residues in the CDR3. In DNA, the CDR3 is TGCGCCAGCAGGACAGGGGAGGAGCCCCAGCATTTT. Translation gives CASRTGEEPQHF.

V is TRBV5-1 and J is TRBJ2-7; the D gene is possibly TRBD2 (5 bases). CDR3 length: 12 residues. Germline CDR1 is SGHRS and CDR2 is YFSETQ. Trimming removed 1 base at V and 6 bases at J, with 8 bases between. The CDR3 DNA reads TGCGCCAGCAGCTTGTCGGGGATCGAGCAGTACTTC. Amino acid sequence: CASSLSGIEQYF.

The CDR3 DNA follows: TGTGCCAGTAGTATCAGGGGGCGTCGCGAGACCCAGTACTTC. It codes for CASSIRGRRETQYF. The chain combines TRBV19 with TRBJ2-5; 8 positions match TRBD1. This CDR3 is 14 amino acids long. Germline V gene data show CDR1 as LNHDA and CDR2 as SQIVND (reference sequence). Trimming at V came to 3 bases and at J to 5 bases, leaving 5 bases not matched to a gene. Supplemented by reference TRBV19 and TRBJ2-5, the full variable domain reads DGGITQSPKYLFRKEGQNVTLSCEQNLNHDAMYWYRQDPGQGLRLIYYSQIVNDFQKGDIAEGYSVSREKKESFPLTVTSAQKNPTAFYLCASSIRGRRETQYFGPGTRLLVL.

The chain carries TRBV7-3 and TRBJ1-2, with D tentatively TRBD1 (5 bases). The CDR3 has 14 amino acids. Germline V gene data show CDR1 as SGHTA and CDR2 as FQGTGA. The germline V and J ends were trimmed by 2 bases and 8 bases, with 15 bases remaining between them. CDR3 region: CASSLSDRERGYTF. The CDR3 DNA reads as TGTGCCAGCAGCTTATCTGACAGAGAACGCGGCTACACCTTC.

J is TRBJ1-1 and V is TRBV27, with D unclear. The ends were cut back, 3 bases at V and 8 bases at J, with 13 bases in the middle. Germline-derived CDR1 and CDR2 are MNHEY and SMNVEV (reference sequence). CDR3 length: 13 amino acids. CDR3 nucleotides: TGTGCCAGCAGTTTTAGCGCATGGACCGAAGCTTTCTTT. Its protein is CASSFSAWTEAFF.

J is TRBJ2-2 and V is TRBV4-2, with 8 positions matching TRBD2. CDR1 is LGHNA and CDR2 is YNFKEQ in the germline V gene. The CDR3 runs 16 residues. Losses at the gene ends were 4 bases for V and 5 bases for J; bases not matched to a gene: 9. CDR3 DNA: TGTGCCAGCAGCCCGAAGTCGGGGGGGTCGACCGGGGAGCTGTTTTTT. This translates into CASSPKSGGSTGELFF.

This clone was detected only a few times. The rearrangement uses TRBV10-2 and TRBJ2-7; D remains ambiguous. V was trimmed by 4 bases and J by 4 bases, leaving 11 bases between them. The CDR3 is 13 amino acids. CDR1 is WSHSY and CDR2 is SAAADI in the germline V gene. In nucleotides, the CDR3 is TGCGCCAGCAGTGCCTCCTACGCGTACGAGCAGTACTTC. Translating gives CASSASYAYEQYF.

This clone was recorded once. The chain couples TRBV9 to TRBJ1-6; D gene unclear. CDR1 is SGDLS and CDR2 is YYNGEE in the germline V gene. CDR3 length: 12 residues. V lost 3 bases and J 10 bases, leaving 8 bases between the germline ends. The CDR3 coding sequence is TGTGCCAGCAGCGACGGAGCCTCACCCCTCCACTTT. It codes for CASSDGASPLHF.

The DNA of the CDR3 is TGTGCCACCAGCCTACCCCAGGGGGCGAGGGGGACCGGGGAGCTGTTTTTT. Encoded protein: CATSLPQGARGTGELFF. The genes are TRBV24-1 and TRBJ2-2, with TRBD1 matching 8 bases. This CDR3 has 17 amino acids. Germline V lookup: CDR1 KGHDR, CDR2 SFDVKD. The V gene end was trimmed by 7 bases and the J gene end by 5 bases; junction bases not matched to a gene: 14.

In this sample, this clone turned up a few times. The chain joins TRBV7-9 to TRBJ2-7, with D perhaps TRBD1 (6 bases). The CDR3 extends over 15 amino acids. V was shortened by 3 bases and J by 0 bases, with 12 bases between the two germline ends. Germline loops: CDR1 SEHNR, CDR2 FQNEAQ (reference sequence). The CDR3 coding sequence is TGTGCCAGCAGCTTTCTGTGGGGGCCCTCCTACGAGCAGTACTTC. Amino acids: CASSFLWGPSYEQYF.

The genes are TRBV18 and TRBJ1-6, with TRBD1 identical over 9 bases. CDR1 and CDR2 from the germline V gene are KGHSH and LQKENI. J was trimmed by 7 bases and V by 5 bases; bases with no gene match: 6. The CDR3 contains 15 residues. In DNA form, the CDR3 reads TGTGCCAGCTCAGAGGGACAGGGTGAGAATTCACCCCTCCACTTT. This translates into CASSEGQGENSPLHF.

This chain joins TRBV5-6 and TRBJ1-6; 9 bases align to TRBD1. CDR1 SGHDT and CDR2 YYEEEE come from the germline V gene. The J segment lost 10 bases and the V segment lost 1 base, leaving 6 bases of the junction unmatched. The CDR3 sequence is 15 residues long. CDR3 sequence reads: CASSLRGTGRSPLHF. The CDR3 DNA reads TGTGCCAGCAGCTTGCGTGGGACAGGGCGGTCACCCCTCCACTTT.

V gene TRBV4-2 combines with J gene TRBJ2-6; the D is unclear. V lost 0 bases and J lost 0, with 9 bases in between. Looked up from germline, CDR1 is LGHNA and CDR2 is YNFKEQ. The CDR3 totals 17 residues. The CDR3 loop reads CASSQEGPHSGANVLTF. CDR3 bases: TGTGCCAGCAGCCAAGAGGGCCCACACTCTGGGGCCAACGTCCTGACTTTC.

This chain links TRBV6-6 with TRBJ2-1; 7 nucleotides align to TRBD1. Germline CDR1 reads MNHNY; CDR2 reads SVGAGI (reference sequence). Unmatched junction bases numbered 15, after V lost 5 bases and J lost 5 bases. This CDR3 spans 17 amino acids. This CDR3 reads CASSPTGSGQRNNEQFF. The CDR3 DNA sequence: TGTGCCAGCAGTCCGACCGGCTCGGGACAGAGGAACAATGAGCAGTTCTTC.

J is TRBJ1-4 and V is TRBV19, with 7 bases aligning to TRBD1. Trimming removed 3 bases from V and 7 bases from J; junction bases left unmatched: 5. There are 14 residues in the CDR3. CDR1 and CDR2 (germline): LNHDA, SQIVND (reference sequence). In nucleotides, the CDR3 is TGTGCCAGTAGTATCCGACAGGGTGGTGAAAAACTGTTTTTT. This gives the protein CASSIRQGGEKLFF.

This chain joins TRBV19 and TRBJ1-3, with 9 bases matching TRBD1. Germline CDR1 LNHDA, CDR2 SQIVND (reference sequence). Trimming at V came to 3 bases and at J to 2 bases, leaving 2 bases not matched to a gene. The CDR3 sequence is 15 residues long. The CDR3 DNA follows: TGTGCCAGTAGTATGCGGGACAGGGCTGGAAACACCATATATTTT. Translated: CASSMRDRAGNTIYF.

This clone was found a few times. This CDR3 is CASSDLHNNSPLHF. Written as DNA, the CDR3 is TGTGCCAGCAGCGACTTGCATAATAATTCACCCCTCCACTTT. The chain has TRBV9 and TRBJ1-6; D unclear. This CDR3 spans 14 amino acids. Trimming removed 3 bases from V and 5 bases from J, with 9 bases in between. The germline V gene encodes CDR1 SGDLS and CDR2 YYNGEE.

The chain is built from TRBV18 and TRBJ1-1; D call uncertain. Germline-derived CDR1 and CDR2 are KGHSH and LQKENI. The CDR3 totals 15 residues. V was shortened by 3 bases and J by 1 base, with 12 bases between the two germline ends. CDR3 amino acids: CASSPSITGNTEAFF. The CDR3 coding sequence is TGTGCCAGCTCACCGAGCATAACCGGGAACACTGAAGCTTTCTTT.

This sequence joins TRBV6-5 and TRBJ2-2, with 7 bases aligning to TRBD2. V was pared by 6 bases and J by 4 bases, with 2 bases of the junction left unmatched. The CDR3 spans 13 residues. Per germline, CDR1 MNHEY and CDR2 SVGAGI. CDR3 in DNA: TGTGCCAGCAGGAAGCGGGGCACCGGGGAGCTGTTTTTT. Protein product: CASRKRGTGELFF.